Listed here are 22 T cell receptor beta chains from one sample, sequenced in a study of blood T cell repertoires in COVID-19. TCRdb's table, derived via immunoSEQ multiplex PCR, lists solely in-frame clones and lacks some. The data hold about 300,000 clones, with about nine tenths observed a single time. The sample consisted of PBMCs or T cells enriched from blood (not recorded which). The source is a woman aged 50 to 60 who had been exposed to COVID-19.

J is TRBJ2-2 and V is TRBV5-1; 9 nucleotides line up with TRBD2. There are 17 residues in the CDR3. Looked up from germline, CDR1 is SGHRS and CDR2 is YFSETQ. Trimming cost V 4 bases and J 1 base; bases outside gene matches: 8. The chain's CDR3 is CASSLERGALNTGELFF. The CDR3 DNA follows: TGCGCCAGCAGCCTGGAGCGGGGGGCCTTGAACACCGGGGAGCTGTTTTTT.

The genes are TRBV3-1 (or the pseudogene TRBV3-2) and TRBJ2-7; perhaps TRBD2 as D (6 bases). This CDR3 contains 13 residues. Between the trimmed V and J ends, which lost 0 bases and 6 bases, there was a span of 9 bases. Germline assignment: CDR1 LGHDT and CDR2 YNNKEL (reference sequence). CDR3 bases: TGTGCCAGCAGCCAAGATATGGGGGGCGAGCAGTACTTC. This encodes CASSQDMGGEQYF.

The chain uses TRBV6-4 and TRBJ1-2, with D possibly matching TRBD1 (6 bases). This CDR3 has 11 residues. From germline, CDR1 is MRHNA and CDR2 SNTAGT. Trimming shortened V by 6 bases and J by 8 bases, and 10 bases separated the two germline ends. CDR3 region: CASSPGQGYTF. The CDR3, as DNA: TGTGCCAGCAGCCCAGGACAGGGCTACACCTTC.

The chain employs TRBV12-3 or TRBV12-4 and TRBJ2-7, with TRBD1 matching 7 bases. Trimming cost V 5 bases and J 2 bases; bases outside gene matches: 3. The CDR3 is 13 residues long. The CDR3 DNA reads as TGTGCCAGCAGTGGGACAGATACCTACGAGCAGTACTTC. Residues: CASSGTDTYEQYF.

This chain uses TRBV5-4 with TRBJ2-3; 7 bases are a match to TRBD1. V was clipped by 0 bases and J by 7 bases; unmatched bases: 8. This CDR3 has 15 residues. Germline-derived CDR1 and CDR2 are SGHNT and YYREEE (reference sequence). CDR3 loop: CASSLAERGRYTQYF. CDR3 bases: TGTGCCAGCAGCTTGGCCGAAAGGGGGCGCTATACGCAGTATTTT.

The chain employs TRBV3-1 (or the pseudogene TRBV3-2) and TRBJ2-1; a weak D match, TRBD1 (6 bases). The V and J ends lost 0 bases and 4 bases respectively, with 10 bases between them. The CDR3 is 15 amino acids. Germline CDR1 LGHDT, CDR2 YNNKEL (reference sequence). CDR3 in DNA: TGTGCCAGCAGCCAAGATGGGCAGGGGTACAATGAGCAGTTCTTC. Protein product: CASSQDGQGYNEQFF.

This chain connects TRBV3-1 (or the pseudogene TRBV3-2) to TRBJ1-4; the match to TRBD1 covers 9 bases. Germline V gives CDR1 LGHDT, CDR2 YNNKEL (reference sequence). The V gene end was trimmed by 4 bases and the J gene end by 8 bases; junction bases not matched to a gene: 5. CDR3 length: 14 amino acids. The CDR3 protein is CASSLGTGREKLFF. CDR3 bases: TGTGCCAGCAGCCTAGGGACAGGGAGAGAAAAACTGTTTTTT.

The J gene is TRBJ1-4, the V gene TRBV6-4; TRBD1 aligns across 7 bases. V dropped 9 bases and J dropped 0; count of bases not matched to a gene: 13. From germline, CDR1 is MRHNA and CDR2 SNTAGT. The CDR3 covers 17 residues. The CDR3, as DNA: TGTGCCAGGTTTGACAGGGTATCTCACGCAACTAATGAAAAACTGTTTTTT. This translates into CARFDRVSHATNEKLFF.

The CDR3 loop reads CASSLIHAPGTSGQFF. The CDR3 DNA reads TGTGCCAGCAGCTTGATACACGCTCCGGGGACTAGCGGGCAGTTCTTC. The rearrangement joins TRBV5-4 to TRBJ2-1, with 11 positions matching TRBD2. V shed 1 base, J shed 12 bases, and the junction held 12 bases outside the gene matches. The CDR3 is 16 residues long. Looked up from germline, CDR1 is SGHNT and CDR2 is YYREEE (reference sequence).

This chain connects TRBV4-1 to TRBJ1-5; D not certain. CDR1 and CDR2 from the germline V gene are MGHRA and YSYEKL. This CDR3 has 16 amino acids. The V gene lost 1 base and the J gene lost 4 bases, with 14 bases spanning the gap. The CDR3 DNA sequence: TGCGCCAGCAGCCAAGGATTAGTCCAGGCGAATCAGCCCCAGCATTTT. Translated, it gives CASSQGLVQANQPQHF.

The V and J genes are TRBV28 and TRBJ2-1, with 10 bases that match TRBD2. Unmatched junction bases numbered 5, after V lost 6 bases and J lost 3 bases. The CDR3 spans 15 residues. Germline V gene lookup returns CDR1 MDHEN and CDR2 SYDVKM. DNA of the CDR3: TGTGCCAGCAGAGGAAGCGGGGGGGGCTACAATGAGCAGTTCTTC. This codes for CASRGSGGGYNEQFF. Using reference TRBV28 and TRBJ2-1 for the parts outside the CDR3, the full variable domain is DVKVTQSSRYLVKRTGEKVFLECVQDMDHENMFWYRQDPGLGLRLIYFSYDVKMKEKGDIPEGYSVSREKKERFSLILESASTNQTSMYLCASRGSGGGYNEQFFGPGTRLTVL.

The CDR3 sequence: CASQGGAYEQYF. DNA of the CDR3: TGTGCCTCACAGGGGGGGGCCTACGAGCAGTACTTC. This chain joins TRBV10-3 and TRBJ2-7, with TRBD1 as a possible D gene (8 bases). This CDR3 has 12 amino acids. The V end lost 11 bases, the J end lost 2 bases, and 13 bases lay between the germline ends. The germline CDR1 and CDR2 sequences are ENHRY and SYGVKD.

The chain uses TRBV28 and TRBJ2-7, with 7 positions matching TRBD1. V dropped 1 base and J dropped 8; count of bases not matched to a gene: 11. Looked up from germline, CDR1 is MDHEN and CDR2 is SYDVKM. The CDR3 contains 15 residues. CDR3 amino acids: CASSLFGDRPTKQYF. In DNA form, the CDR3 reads TGTGCCAGCAGTTTATTTGGGGACAGACCTACGAAGCAGTACTTC.

CDR3 nucleotides: TGTGCCTGGACGCCGGGACAGGGTTCTCAGCCCCAGCATTTT. Translation: CAWTPGQGSQPQHF. This sequence joins TRBV30 and TRBJ1-5, with 9 bases aligning to TRBD1. CDR1 and CDR2 (germline): GTSNPN, SVGIG (reference sequence). Trimming removed 4 bases from V and 6 bases from J; junction bases left unmatched: 7. CDR3 length: 14 amino acids.

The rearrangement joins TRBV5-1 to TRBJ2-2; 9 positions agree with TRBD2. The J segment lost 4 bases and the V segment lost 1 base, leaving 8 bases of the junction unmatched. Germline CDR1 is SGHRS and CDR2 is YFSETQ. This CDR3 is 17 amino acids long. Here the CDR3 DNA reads TGCGCCAGCAGCTTGCGCGCGGGGGGGCCACTCACCGGGGAGCTGTTTTTT. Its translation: CASSLRAGGPLTGELFF.

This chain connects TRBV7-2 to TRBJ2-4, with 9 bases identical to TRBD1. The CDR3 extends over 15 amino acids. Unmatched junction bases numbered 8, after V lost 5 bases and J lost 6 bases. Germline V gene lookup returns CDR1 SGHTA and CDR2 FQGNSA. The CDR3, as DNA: TGTGCCAGCAGCCCCGGGACAGGGTCGGGAAACATTCAGTACTTC. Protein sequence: CASSPGTGSGNIQYF.

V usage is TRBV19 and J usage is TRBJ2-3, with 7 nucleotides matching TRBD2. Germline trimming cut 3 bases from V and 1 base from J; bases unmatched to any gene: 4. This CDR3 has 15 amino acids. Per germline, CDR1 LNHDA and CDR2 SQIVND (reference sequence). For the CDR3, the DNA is TGTGCCAGTAGTATTAGCGGGCGTCGCACAGATACGCAGTATTTT. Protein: CASSISGRRTDTQYF.

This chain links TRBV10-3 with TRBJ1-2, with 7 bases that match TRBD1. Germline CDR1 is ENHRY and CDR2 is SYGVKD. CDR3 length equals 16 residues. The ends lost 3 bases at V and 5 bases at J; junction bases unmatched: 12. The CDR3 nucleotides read TGTGCCATCAGTGACCCCGACAGGGCAGGGAAGTATGGCTACACCTTC. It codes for CAISDPDRAGKYGYTF.

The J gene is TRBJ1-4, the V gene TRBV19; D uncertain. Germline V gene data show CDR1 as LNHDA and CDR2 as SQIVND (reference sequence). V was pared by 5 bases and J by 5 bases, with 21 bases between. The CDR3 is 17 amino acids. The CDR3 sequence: CASSSNPPRVMNEKLFF. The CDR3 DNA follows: TGTGCCAGTAGTTCCAACCCCCCACGGGTTATGAATGAAAAACTGTTTTTT.

DNA for the CDR3: TGTGCCAGCAGGACAGGGACCTCTGGAAACACCATATATTTT. It encodes CASRTGTSGNTIYF. The J gene is TRBJ1-3, the V gene TRBV9; the match to TRBD1 covers 7 bases. Germline V lookup: CDR1 SGDLS, CDR2 YYNGEE. There are 14 residues in the CDR3. The junction had 2 bases not matched to a gene; V was cut back by 5 bases and J by 0 bases.

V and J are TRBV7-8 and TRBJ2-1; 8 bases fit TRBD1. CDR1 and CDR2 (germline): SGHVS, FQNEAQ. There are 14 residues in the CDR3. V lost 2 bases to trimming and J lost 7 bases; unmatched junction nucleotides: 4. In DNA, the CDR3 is TGTGCCAGCAGCTTACAGGGGGCTAATAATGAGCAGTTCTTC. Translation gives CASSLQGANNEQFF.

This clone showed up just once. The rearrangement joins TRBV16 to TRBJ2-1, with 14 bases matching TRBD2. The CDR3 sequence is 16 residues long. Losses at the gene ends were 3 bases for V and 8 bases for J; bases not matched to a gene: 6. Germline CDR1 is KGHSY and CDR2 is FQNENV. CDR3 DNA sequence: TGTGCCAGCAGCCACATGACTAGCGGGGGGGCCTATGAGCAGTTCTTC. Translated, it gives CASSHMTSGGAYEQFF. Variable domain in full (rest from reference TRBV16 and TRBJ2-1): GEEVAQTPKHLVRGEGQKAKLYCAPIKGHSYVFWYQQVLKNEFKFLISFQNENVFDETGMPKERFSAKCLPNSPCSLEIQATKLEDSAVYFCASSHMTSGGAYEQFFGPGTRLTVL.